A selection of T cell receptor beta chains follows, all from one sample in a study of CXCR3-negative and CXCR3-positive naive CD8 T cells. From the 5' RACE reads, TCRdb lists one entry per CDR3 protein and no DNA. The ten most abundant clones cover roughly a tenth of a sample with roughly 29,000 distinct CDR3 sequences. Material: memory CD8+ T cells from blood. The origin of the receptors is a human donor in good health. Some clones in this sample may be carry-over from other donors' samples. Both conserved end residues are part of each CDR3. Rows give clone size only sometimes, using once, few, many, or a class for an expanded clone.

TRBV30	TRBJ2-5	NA	CAWTLGRLAGTTQETQYF
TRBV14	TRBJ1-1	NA	CASSQDWGAATEAFF
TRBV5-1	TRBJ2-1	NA	CASSLSSLNEQFF
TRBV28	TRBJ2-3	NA	CATDPSQEHTDTQYF
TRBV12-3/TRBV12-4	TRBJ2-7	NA	CASSLYRTGYEQYF
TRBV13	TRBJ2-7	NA	CASSLGRSSYEQYF
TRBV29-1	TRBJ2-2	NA	CSVVNTGELFF
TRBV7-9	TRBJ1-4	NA	CASSLPGETNEKLFF
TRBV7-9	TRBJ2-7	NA	CASSSRDPYEQYF
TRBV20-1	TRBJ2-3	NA	CSALTGWTDTQYF
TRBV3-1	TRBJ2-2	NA	CASSQGDAGELFF
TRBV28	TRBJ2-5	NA	CASSLGEPQETQYF
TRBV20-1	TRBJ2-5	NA	CSARAGGPVETQYF
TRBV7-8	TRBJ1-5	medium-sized	CASSLADSSNQPQHF
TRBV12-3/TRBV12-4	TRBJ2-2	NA	CATPGDGGELFF
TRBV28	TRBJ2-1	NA	CASSFPTSGGPQQEQFF
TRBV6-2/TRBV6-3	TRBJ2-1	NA	CASSPSSGDYNEQFF
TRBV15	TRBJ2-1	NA	CATSRGDGYNEQFF
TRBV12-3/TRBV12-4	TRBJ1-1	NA	CASSPRRGPAEAFF
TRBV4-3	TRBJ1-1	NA	CASSKNLENTEAFF
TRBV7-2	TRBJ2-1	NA	CASSHSVGVAYNEQFF
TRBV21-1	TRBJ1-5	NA	CASSTGDTNQPQHF
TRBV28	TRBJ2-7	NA	CASSYSGTYEQYF
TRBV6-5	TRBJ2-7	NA	CASSYEEGASHEQYF
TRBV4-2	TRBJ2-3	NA	CASSQDLGGPTDTQYF
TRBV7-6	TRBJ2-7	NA	CASSLAGGGALEEQYF
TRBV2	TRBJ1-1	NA	CASSVFRAWDTEAFF
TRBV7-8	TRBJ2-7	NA	CASSARQAYEQYF
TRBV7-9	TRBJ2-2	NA	CASSPPLVTGELFF
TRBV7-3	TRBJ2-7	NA	CASSLGGDEQYF
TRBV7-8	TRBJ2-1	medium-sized	CASSFSPNEQFF
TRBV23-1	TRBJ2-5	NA	CASSQPGEQETQYF
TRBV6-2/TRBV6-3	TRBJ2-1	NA	CASSHGNEQFF
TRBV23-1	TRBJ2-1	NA	CASSQSTGGQGSYNEQFF
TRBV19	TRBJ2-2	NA	CASSPPSGGSTGELFF
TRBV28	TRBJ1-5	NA	CAPRGWDRGIPQHF
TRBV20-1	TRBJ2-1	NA	CSARDLAGPDNEQFF
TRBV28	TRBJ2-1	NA	CASIGDNEQFF
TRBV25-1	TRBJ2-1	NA	CASSEARHGEQFF
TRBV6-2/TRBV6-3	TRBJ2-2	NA	CASSQAGTDTGELFF
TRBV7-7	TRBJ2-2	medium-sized	CASSWGLAGANTGELFF
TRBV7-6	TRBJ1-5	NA	CASSPWTGEGNQPQHF
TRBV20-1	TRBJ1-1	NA	CSAPTANTEAFF
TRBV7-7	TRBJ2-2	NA	CASSTSGGRINTGELFF
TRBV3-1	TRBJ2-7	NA	CASSPQDRADEQYF
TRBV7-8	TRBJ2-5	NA	CASSYSFVVNQETQYF
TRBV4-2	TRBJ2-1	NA	CASSQDGAGGPNEQFF
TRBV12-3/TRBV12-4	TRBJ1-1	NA	CASSFYTGPQGEAFF
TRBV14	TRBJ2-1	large	CASSPATSYNEQFF
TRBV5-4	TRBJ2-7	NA	CASSTRTLPYEQYF
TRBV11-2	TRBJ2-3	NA	CATGPDPTDTQYF
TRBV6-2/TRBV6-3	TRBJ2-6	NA	CASSTANMGGAGANVLTF
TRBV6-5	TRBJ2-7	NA	CASSYGTRAYEQYF
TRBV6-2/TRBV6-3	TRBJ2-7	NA	CASSYFPGVNTGEQYF
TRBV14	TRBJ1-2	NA	CASSQVPTGTNYGYTF
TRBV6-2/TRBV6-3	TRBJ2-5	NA	CASSGPPDKMKTQYF
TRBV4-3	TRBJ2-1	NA	CASSSRPYNEQFF